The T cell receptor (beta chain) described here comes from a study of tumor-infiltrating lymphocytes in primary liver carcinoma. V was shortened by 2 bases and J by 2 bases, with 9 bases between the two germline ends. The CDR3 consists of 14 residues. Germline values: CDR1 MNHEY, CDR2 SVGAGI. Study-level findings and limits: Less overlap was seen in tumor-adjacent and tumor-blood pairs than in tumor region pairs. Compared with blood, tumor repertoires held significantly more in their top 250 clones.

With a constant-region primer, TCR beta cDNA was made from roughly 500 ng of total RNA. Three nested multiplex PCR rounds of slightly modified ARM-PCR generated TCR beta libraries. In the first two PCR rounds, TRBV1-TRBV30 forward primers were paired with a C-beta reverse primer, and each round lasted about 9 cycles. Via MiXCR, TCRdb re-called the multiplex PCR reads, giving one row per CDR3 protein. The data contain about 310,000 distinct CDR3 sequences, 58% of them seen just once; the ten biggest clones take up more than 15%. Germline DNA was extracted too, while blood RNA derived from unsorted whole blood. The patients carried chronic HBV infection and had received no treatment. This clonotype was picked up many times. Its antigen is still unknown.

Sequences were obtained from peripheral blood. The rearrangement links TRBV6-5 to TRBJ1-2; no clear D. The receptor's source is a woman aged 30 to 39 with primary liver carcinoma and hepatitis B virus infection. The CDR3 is CASSYGGGNYGYTF. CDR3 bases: TGTGCCAGCAGTTACGGAGGCGGAAACTATGGCTACACCTTC.